The T cell receptor (beta chain) described here comes from a study of blood T cell repertoires in COVID-19. The repertoire was sequenced with immunoSEQ multiplex PCR; TCRdb's copy has only in-frame clones and lacks some. In the table there are fewer than 250,000 clones, around 80% of which are singletons. V dropped 6 bases and J dropped 6; count of bases not matched to a gene: 8. Germline V gene data show CDR1 as KGHSH and CDR2 as LQKENI. The CDR3 is 15 amino acids. This sequence was found in an elderly woman with acute or convalescent COVID-19. Sequencing was carried out using peripheral blood. This rearrangement joins TRBV18 to TRBJ2-1, with 10 bases lining up with TRBD1. The CDR3 nucleotides read TGTGCCAGCTCCCTGGGGACAGGGGCGCCCAATGAGCAGTTCTTC. Translation gives CASSLGTGAPNEQFF. Combining the CDR3 with reference TRBV18 and TRBJ2-1 gives the whole variable domain NAGVMQNPRHLVRRRGQEARLRCSPMKGHSHVYWYRQLPEEGLKFMVYLQKENIIDESGMPKERFSAEFPKEGPSILRIQQVVRGDSAAYFCASSLGTGAPNEQFFGPGTRLTVL.